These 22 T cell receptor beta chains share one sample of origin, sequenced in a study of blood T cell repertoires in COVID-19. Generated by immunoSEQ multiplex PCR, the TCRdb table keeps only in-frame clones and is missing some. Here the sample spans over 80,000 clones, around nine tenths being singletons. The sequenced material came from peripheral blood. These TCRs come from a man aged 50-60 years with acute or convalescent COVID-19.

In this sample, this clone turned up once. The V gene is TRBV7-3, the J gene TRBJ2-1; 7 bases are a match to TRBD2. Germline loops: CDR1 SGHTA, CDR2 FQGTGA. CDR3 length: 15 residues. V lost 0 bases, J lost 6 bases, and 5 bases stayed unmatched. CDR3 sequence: CASSLTSTSSNEQFF. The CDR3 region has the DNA TGTGCCAGCAGCTTAACTTCGACTAGCAGCAATGAGCAGTTCTTC.

CDR3 coding DNA: TGTGCCAGCTGCGGGACTAAGGAGCAGTACTTC. Its translation is CASCGTKEQYF. The V call is TRBV6-5, the J call TRBJ2-7, with 7 bases aligning to TRBD2. J lost 7 bases, V lost 8 bases, and 5 bases had no gene match. This CDR3 is 11 amino acids long. Germline V gives CDR1 MNHEY, CDR2 SVGAGI.

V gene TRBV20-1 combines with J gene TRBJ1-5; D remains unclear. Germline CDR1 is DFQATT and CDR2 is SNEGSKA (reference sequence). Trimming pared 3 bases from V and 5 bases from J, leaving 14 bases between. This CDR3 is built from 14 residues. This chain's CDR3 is CSASRGYGDQPQHF. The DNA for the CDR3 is TGCAGTGCTAGTAGAGGGTACGGGGATCAGCCCCAGCATTTT.

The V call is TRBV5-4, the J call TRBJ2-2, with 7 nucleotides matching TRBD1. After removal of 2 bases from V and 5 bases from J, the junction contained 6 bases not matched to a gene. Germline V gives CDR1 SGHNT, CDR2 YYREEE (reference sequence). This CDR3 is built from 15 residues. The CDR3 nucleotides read TGTGCCAGCAGCTTACGGGACAGACGAACCGGGGAGCTGTTTTTT. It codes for CASSLRDRRTGELFF. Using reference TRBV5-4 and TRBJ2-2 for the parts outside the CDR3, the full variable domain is ETGVTQSPTHLIKTRGQQVTLRCSSQSGHNTVSWYQQALGQGPQFIFQYYREEENGRGNFPPRFSGLQFPNYSSELNVNALELDDSALYLCASSLRDRRTGELFFGEGSRLTVL.

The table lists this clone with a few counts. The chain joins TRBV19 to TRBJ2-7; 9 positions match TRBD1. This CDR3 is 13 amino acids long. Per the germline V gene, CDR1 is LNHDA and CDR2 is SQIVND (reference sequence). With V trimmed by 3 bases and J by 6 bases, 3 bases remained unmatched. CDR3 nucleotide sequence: TGTGCCAGTAGTATCGGGACAGGGAGCGAGCAGTACTTC. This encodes CASSIGTGSEQYF.

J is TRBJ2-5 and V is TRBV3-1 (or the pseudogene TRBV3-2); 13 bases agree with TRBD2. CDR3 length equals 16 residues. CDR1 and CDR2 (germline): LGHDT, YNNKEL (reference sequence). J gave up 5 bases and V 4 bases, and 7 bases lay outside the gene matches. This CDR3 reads CASSPRTSGSWETQYF. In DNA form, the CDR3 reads TGTGCCAGCAGCCCCCGGACTAGCGGGAGTTGGGAGACCCAGTACTTC.

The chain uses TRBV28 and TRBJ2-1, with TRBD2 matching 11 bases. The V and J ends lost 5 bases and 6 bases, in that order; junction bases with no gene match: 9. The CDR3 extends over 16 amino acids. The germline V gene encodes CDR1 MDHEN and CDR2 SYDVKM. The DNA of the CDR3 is TGTGCCAGCAGTCCGATATTAGCGGGAGGGTCCAATGAGCAGTTCTTC. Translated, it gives CASSPILAGGSNEQFF.

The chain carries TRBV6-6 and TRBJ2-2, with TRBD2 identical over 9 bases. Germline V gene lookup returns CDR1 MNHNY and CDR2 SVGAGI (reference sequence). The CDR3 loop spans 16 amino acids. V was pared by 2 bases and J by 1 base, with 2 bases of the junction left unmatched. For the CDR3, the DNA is TGTGCCAGCAGTTACGGTAGCGGGAGGAACACCGGGGAGCTGTTTTTT. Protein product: CASSYGSGRNTGELFF.

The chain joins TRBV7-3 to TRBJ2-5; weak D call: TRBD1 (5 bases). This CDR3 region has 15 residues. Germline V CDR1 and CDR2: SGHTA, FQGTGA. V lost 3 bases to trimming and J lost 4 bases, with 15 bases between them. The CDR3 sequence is CASSFSGTQGETQYF. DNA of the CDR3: TGTGCCAGCAGCTTCTCAGGAACCCAGGGAGAGACCCAGTACTTC.

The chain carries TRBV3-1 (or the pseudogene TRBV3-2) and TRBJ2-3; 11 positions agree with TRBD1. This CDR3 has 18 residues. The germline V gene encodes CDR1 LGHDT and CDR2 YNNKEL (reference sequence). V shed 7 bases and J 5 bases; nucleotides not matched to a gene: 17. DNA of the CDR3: TGTGCCAGCAACCGAAGAAGGTCTGGACAGGGGGCAATAGATACGCAGTATTTT. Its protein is CASNRRRSGQGAIDTQYF.

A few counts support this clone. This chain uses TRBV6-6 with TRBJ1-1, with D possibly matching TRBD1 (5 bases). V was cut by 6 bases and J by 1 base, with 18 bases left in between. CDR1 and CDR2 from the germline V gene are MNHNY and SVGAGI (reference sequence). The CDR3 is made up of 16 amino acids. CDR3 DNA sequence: TGTGCCAGCAGAGCCCGTACGGGGGGTAAGAACACTGAAGCTTTCTTT. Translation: CASRARTGGKNTEAFF.

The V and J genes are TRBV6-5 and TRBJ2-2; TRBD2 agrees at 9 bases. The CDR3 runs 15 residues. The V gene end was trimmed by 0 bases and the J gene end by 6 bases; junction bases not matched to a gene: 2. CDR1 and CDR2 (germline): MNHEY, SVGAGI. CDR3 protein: CASSYSSGSSGELFF. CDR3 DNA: TGTGCCAGCAGTTACTCTAGCGGGAGCTCCGGGGAGCTGTTTTTT.

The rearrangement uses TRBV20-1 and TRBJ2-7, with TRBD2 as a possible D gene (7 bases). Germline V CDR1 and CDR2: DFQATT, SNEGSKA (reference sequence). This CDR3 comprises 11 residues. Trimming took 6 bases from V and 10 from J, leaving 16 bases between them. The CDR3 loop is CSATKGGGQYF. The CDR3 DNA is TGCAGTGCAACAAAGGGGGGGGGACAGTACTTC.

DNA for the CDR3: TGCGCCAGCAGTCTGAGCTATAATGAAAAACTGTTTTTT. Its translation: CASSLSYNEKLFF. The rearrangement links TRBV5-1 to TRBJ1-4; D call uncertain. Germline loops: CDR1 SGHRS, CDR2 YFSETQ. There are 13 residues in the CDR3. Trimming shortened V by 5 bases and J by 4 bases, and 9 bases separated the two germline ends.

CDR3 nucleotide sequence: TGTGCCAGTAGGAACCGGGAGTCGCTCTACAATGAGCAGTTCTTC. Translating gives CASRNRESLYNEQFF. J is TRBJ2-1 and V is TRBV19, with D perhaps TRBD2 (6 bases). CDR1 is LNHDA, CDR2 SQIVND, per germline (reference sequence). V gave up 6 bases and J gave up 3 bases, with 15 bases separating them. The CDR3 covers 15 residues.

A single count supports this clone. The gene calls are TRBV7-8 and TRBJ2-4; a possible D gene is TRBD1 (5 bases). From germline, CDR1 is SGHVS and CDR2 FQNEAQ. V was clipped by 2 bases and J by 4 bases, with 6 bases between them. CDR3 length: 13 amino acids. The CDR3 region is CASSLRQKNIQYF. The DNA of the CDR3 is TGTGCCAGCAGCTTACGACAGAAAAACATTCAGTACTTC.

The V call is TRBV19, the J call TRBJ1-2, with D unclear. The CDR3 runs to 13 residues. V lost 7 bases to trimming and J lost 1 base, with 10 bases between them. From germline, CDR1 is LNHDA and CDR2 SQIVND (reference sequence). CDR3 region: CASTRGINYGYTF. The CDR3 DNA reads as TGTGCCAGTACCCGCGGCATTAACTATGGCTACACCTTC.

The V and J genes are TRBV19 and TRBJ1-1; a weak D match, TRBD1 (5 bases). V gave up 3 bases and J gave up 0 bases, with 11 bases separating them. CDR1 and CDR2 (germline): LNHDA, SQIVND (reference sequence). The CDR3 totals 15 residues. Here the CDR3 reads CASSIGQGMNTEAFF. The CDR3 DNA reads TGTGCCAGTAGTATTGGCCAGGGAATGAACACTGAAGCTTTCTTT.

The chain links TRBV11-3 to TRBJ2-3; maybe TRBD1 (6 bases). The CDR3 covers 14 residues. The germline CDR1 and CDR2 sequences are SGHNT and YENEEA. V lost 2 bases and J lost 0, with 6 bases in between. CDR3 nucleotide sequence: TGTGCCAGCAGCTTAAGGGGGAGCACAGATACGCAGTATTTT. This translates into CASSLRGSTDTQYF.

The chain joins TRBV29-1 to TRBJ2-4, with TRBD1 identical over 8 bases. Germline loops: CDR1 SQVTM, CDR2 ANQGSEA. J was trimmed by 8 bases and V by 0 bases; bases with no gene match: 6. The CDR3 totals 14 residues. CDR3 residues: CSVEDGTGWDIQYF. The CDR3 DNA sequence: TGCAGCGTTGAAGACGGGACAGGTTGGGACATTCAGTACTTC. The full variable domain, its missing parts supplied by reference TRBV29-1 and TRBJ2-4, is SAVISQKPSRDICQRGTSLTIQCQVDSQVTMMFWYRQQPGQSLTLIATANQGSEATYESGFVIDKFPISRPNLTFSTLTVSNMSPEDSSIYLCSVEDGTGWDIQYFGAGTRLSVL.

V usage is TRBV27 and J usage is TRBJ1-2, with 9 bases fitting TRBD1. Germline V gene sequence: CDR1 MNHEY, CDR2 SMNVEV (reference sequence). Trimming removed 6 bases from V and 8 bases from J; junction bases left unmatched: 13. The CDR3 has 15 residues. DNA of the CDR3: TGTGCCAGCAGCGTCCCGGGACAGGGTGTCAGGGGCTACACCTTC. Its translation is CASSVPGQGVRGYTF.

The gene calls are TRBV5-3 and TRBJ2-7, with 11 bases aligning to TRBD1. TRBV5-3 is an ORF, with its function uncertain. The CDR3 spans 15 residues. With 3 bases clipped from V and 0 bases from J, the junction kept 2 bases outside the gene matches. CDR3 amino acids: CARSSGTGGSYEQYF. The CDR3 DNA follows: TGTGCCAGAAGCTCTGGGACAGGGGGCTCCTACGAGCAGTACTTC.